The source of this TCR beta chain is a study of post-analysis software for immune sequencing data. As for the study in general: Patients with relapsing-remitting, secondary progressive and progressive-relapsing multiple sclerosis courses were all represented.

The CDR3 has 16 residues. V was pared by 5 bases and J by 0 bases, with 7 bases of the junction left unmatched. Broader study findings: F measure grouped same-batch samples tightly together. With TRBV5-6, TRBV5-1 and TRBV20-1 included, about 5 TRBV segments were more frequent in patients than in controls. Diversity measured as normalized Chao1 was significantly lower in multiple sclerosis patients than in controls.

cDNA libraries for TCR beta contained unique molecular identifiers. Input of roughly 0.9 to 11 million T cells yielded some 500,000 cDNA molecules. TCRdb analysed the PCR reads with MiXCR anew, one entry per CDR3 protein. The data show some 690,000 distinct CDR3 sequences, 55% to 60% seen once. About this clonotype itself: Its antigen remains unidentified.

The chain has TRBV12-3 or TRBV12-4 and TRBJ2-1; 7 nucleotides align to TRBD1. The receptor was isolated from a girl aged 2 to 10 with multiple sclerosis. What was sequenced was blood. The CDR3: CASSLLQGSSYNEQFF. The CDR3, as DNA: TGTGCCAGCAGTCTCCTACAGGGGAGCTCCTACAATGAGCAGTTCTTC.